Sequencing of this T cell receptor beta chain was carried out in a study of blood T cell repertoires in COVID-19. Study details: Specimens from acute and convalescent COVID-19 originated in the United States, Italy and Spain. T cells, B-cell-depleted T cells, or PBMCs supplied cDNA or gDNA.

This clone was observed a handful of times. The CDR3 is 14 amino acids. The junction had 7 bases not matched to a gene; V was cut back by 6 bases and J by 4 bases. CDR1 is SNHLY and CDR2 is FYNNEI in the germline V gene. In the authors' methods: Cell counts per sample came from amplifying reference gene primers. The data were produced by immunoSEQ multiplex PCR, yet TCRdb's version contains in-frame clones alone and is incomplete. V and J calls plus clone size are reproduced from that table; the DNA served to infer D and trimming. The sample includes 55,000 to 70,000 clones, 65% to 85% seen only once; the top ten take 3.2%.

This receptor was identified in a man in his fifties or sixties with acute or convalescent COVID-19. The sequenced sample was peripheral blood. The rearrangement uses TRBV2 and TRBJ1-1; 8 nucleotides align to TRBD1. CDR3 loop: CASSTRTGLTEAFF. The CDR3 DNA is TGTGCCAGCAGCACCAGGACAGGGCTCACTGAAGCTTTCTTT. The entire variable domain, with the rest obtained from reference TRBV2 and TRBJ1-1, is as follows: EPEVTQTPSHQVTQMGQEVILRCVPISNHLYFYWYRQILGQKVEFLVSFYNNEISEKSEIFDDQFSVERPDGSNFTLKIRSTKLEDSAMYFCASSTRTGLTEAFFGQGTRLTVV.